These T cell receptor beta chains were read from a single sample in a study of shared clonotypes between healthy human individuals. The data were produced by immunoSEQ multiplex PCR, yet TCRdb's version contains in-frame clones alone and is incomplete. The sample carries under 550,000 clones, 90% to 97% recorded once. Sequences were obtained from naive CD4+ T cells sorted from blood. The origin of the receptors is a woman in her thirties in good health. CDR3s include the opening cysteine and the closing phenylalanine or tryptophan. D genes are given only for firm matches. Size tells how often a clone was seen (once, few, many) or the class of an expanded clone, and some rows leave it out.

>TRBD1|NA|TRBV5-1|TRBJ1-1
TGCGCCAGCAGCTTGGAGGGACAGGGGGTCTACACTGAAGCTTTCTTT
CASSLEGQGVYTEAFF
>TRBD1|NA|TRBV13|TRBJ1-5
TGTGCCAGCAGCTTAAGGGGACAGGGCTGGCAGCCCCAGCATTTT
CASSLRGQGWQPQHF
>TRBD2|few|TRBV5-1|TRBJ2-3
TGCGCCAGCAGCCCTCCGGGGGGAGCCTCAGATACGCAGTATTTT
CASSPPGGASDTQYF
>TRBD1|NA|TRBV7-2|TRBJ2-7
TGTGCCAGCAGCTTAGTTGGTCCGGGACAGGGGGTCTACGAGCAGTACTTC
CASSLVGPGQGVYEQYF
>NA|NA|TRBV6-5|TRBJ1-2
TGTGCCAGCAGTTACTCGTCGGAGTTTGGCTACACCTTC
CASSYSSEFGYTF
>NA|NA|TRBV7-9|TRBJ2-7
TGTGCCAGCAGCCTTTCCGGGACTTCGAGAGGCGAGCAGTACTTC
CASSLSGTSRGEQYF
>TRBD1|NA|TRBV28|TRBJ2-7
TGTGCCAGCAGTTTAGGACAGGGGCCCCTTATCCAGTACTTC
CASSLGQGPLIQYF
>NA|NA|TRBV29-1|TRBJ2-7
TGCAGCGCTCGGGGCTTCGAGGCGGGCGAGCAGTACTTC
CSARGFEAGEQYF
>NA|NA|TRBV28|TRBJ2-7
TGTGCCAGCAGTTTGTTCCCGTACTACGAGCAGTACTTC
CASSLFPYYEQYF
>TRBD2|NA|TRBV6-1|TRBJ2-1
TGTGCCAGCAGTGAAGTGGGGACTAGCGGGAAATATGAGCAGTTCTTC
CASSEVGTSGKYEQFF
>TRBD2|NA|TRBV7-8|TRBJ2-7
TGTGCCAGCAGCGGGACTAGCGGGAGGGCTTTATCCCACGAGCAGTACTTC
CASSGTSGRALSHEQYF
>NA|NA|TRBV7-2|TRBJ1-4
TGTGCCAGCAGCTTATTTGGGGTAACTAATGAAAAACTGTTTTTT
CASSLFGVTNEKLFF
>TRBD1|NA|TRBV7-8|TRBJ2-7
TGTGCCAGCAGCCCCCGGACAGGGGGAGAAGAGCAGTACTTC
CASSPRTGGEEQYF
>NA|NA|TRBV5-1|TRBJ2-7
TGCGCCAGCAGCCGGGGGAACTCCTACGAGCAGTACTTC
CASSRGNSYEQYF
>NA|NA|TRBV18|TRBJ2-7
TGTGCCAGCTCACCTCTAGGGAACGAGCAGTACTTC
CASSPLGNEQYF
>TRBD1|NA|TRBV27|TRBJ2-1
TGTGCCAGCAGGCCCAGACAGGGTACTTGGAGTGAGCAGTTCTTC
CASRPRQGTWSEQFF
>NA|NA|TRBV27|TRBJ2-6
TGTGCCAGCAGTGGCGCCTCTGGGGCCAACGTCCTGACTTTC
CASSGASGANVLTF
>TRBD1|NA|TRBV28|TRBJ1-2
TGTGCCAGCAGTTTATTTCCGGGACAGAACTATGGCTACACCTTC
CASSLFPGQNYGYTF
>NA|NA|TRBV5-1|TRBJ2-1
TGCGCCAGCAGCTTGCTCGCGCAGGGGTCTTACTACAATGAGCAGTTCTTC
CASSLLAQGSYYNEQFF